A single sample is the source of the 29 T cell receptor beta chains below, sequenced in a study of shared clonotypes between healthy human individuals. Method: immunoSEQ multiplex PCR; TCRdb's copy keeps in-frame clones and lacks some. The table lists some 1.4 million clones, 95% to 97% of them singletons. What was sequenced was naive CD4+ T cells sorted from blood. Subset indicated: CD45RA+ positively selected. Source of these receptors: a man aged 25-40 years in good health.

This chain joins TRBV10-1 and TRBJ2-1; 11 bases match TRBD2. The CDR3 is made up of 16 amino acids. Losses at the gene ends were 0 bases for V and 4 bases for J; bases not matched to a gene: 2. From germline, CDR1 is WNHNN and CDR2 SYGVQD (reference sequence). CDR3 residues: CASSESTSGGYNEQFF. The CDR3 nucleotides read TGCGCCAGCAGTGAGTCTACTAGCGGGGGTTACAATGAGCAGTTCTTC.

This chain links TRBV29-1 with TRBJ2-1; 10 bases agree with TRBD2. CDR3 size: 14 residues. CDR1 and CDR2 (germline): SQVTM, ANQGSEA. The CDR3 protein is CTALVLAGRGEQFF. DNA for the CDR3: TGCACCGCTTTAGTACTAGCGGGACGGGGTGAGCAGTTCTTC.

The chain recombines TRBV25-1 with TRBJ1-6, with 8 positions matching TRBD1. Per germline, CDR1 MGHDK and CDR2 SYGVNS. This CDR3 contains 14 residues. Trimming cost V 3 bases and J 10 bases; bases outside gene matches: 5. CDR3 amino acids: CASSERTGRSPLHF. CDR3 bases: TGTGCCAGCAGTGAGAGGACAGGGAGGTCACCCCTCCACTTT.

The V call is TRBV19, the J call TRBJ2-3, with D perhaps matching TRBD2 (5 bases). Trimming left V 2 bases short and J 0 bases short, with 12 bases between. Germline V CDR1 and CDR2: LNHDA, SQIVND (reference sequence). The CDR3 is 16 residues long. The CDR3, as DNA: TGTGCCAGTAGTATAACGGTGCGGGCTAGCACAGATACGCAGTATTTT. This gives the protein CASSITVRASTDTQYF.

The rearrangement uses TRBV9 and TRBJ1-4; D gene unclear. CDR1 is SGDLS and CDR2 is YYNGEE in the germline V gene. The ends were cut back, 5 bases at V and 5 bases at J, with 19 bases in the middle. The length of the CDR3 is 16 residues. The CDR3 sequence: CASSLFDGPQNEKLFF. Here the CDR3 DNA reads TGTGCCAGCAGTTTATTCGACGGGCCGCAAAATGAAAAACTGTTTTTT.

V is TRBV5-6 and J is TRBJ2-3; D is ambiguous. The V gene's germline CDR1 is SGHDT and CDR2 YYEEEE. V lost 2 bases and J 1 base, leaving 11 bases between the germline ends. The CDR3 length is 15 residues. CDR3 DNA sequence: TGTGCCAGCAGCTTAGGCCCAACCCGCACAGATACGCAGTATTTT. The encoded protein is CASSLGPTRTDTQYF.

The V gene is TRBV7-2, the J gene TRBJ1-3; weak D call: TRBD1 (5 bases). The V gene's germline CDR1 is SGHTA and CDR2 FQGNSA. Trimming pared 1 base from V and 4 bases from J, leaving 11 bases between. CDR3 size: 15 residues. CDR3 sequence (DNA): TGTGCCAGCAGCTTAGGGGCAGGGTTGGGAAACACCATATATTTT. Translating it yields CASSLGAGLGNTIYF.

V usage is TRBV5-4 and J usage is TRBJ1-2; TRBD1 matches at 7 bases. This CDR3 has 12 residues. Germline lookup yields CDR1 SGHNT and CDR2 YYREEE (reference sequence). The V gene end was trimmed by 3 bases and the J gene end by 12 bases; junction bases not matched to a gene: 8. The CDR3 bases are TGTGCCAGCAGCTACGGGACAGATGAGAACACCTTC. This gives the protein CASSYGTDENTF. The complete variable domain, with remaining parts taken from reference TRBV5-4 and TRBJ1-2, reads ETGVTQSPTHLIKTRGQQVTLRCSSQSGHNTVSWYQQALGQGPQFIFQYYREEENGRGNFPPRFSGLQFPNYSSELNVNALELDDSALYLCASSYGTDENTFGSGTRLTVV.

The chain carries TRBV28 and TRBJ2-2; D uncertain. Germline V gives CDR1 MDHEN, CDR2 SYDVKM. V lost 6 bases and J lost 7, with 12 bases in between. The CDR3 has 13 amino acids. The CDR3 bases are TGTGCCAGCAGAGAAGTCGACCACGGGGAGCTGTTTTTT. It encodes CASREVDHGELFF.

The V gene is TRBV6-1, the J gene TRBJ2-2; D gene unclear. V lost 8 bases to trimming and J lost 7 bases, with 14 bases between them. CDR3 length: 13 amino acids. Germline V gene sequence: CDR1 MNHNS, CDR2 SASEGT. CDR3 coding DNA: TGTGCCAGCTATTCGGAAACCCTCGGGGAGCTGTTTTTT. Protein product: CASYSETLGELFF.

The CDR3 reads CASSPTGPNYGYTF. CDR3 sequence (DNA): TGTGCCAGCAGCCCAACGGGACCTAACTATGGCTACACCTTC. J is TRBJ1-2 and V is TRBV28; perhaps TRBD1 as D (5 bases). V lost 6 bases, J lost 0 bases, and 11 bases lay in between. The CDR3 is made up of 14 amino acids. Germline CDR1 MDHEN, CDR2 SYDVKM.

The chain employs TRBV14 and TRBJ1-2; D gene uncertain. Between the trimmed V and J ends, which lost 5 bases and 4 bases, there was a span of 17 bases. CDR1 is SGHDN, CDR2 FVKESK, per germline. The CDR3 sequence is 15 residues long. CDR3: CASSENPGTIYGYTF. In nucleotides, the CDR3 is TGTGCCAGCAGCGAGAACCCGGGTACCATCTATGGCTACACCTTC.

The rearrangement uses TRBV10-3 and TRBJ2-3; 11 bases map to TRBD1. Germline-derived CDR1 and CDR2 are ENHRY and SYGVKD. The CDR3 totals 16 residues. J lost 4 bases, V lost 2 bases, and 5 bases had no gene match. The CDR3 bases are TGTGCCATCAGTGAGGGGGACAGGGGGTCGGCAGATACGCAGTATTTT. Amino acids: CAISEGDRGSADTQYF.

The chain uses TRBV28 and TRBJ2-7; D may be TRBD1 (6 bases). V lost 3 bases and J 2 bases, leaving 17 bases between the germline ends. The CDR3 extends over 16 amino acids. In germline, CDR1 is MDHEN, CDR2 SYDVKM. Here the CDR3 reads CASSFWTRDTPYEQYF. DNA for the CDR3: TGTGCCAGCAGTTTTTGGACCCGGGACACCCCCTACGAGCAGTACTTC.

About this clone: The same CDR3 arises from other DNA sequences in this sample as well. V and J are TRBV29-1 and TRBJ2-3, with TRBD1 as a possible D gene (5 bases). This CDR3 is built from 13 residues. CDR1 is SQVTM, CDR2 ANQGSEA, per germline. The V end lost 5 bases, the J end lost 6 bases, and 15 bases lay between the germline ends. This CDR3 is CSVRGLGPDTQYF. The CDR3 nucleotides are TGCAGCGTTAGGGGTTTGGGCCCGGATACGCAGTATTTT.

CDR3 amino acids: CASSYRGQLQETQYF. CDR3 coding DNA: TGTGCCAGCAGCTACAGGGGGCAATTGCAAGAGACCCAGTACTTC. This chain joins TRBV7-2 and TRBJ2-5, with 9 bases aligning to TRBD1. V was pared by 4 bases and J by 2 bases, with 5 bases of the junction left unmatched. Germline lookup yields CDR1 SGHTA and CDR2 FQGNSA. The CDR3 contains 15 residues.

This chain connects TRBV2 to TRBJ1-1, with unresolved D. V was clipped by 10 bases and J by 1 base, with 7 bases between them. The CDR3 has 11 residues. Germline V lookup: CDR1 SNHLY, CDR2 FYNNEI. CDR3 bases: TGTGCCACGAGAGAGAACACTGAAGCTTTCTTT. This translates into CATRENTEAFF.

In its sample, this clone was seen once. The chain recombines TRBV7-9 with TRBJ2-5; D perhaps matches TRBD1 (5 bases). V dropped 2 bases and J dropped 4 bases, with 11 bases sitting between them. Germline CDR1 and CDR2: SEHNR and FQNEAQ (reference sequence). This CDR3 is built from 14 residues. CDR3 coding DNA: TGTGCCAGCAGCTTAAGTCGACAGTTAGAGACCCAGTACTTC. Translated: CASSLSRQLETQYF.

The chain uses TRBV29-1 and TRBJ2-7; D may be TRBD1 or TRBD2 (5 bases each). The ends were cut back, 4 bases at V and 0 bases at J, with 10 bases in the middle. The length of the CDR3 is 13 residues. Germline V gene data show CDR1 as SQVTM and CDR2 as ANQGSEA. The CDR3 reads CSVARDGSYEQYF. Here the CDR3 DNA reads TGCAGCGTTGCCCGGGACGGCTCCTACGAGCAGTACTTC.

CDR3 coding DNA: TGTGCCTGGGCGGGGCTAGCGGGAGGACCGAGCTCCTACAATGAGCAGTTCTTC. The encoded protein is CAWAGLAGGPSSYNEQFF. The chain couples TRBV30 to TRBJ2-1, with 11 bases that match TRBD2. The germline CDR1 and CDR2 sequences are GTSNPN and SVGIG (reference sequence). The V segment lost 5 bases and the J segment 0 bases; nucleotides outside the gene matches: 12. The CDR3 is 18 residues long. The full variable domain, completed using reference TRBV30 and TRBJ2-1, is SQTIHQWPATLVQPVGSPLSLECTVEGTSNPNLYWYRQAAGRGLQLLFYSVGIGQISSEVPQNLSASRPQDRQFILSSKKLLLSDSGFYLCAWAGLAGGPSSYNEQFFGPGTRLTVL.

The CDR3 sequence: CASSESRGTVGGELFF. The DNA of the CDR3 is TGCGCCAGCAGTGAGTCTCGGGGGACAGTTGGCGGGGAGCTGTTTTTT. This sequence joins TRBV10-1 and TRBJ2-2, with D possibly being TRBD1 (7 bases). CDR1 is WNHNN and CDR2 is SYGVQD in the germline V gene (reference sequence). The CDR3 loop spans 16 amino acids. V was clipped by 0 bases and J by 7 bases, with 15 bases between them.

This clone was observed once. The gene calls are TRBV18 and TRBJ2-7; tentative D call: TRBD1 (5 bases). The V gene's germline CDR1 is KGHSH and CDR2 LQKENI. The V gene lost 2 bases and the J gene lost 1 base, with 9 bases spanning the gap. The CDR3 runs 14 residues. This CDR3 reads CASSPETESYEQYF. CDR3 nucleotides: TGTGCCAGCTCACCAGAGACAGAATCCTACGAGCAGTACTTC.

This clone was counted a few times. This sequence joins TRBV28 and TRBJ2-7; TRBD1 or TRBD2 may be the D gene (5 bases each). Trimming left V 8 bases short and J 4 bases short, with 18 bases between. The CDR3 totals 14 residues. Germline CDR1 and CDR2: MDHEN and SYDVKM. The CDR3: CASLERGPLYEQYF. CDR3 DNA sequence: TGTGCCAGCCTGGAACGGGGCCCTTTGTACGAGCAGTACTTC.

The CDR3 protein is CASPSPGGSQETQYF. The DNA for the CDR3 is TGTGCCAGTCCTTCACCGGGGGGTTCTCAAGAGACCCAGTACTTC. The V call is TRBV27, the J call TRBJ2-5; 7 bases agree with TRBD2. Germline assignment: CDR1 MNHEY and CDR2 SMNVEV (reference sequence). The length of the CDR3 is 15 residues. V shed 9 bases, J shed 2 bases, and the junction held 12 bases outside the gene matches.

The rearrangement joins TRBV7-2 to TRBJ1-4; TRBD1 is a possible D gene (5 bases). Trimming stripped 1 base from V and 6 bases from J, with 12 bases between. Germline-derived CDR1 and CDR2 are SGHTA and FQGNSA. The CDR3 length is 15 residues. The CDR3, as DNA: TGTGCCAGCAGCTTAGGACCCCGAGGGGATGAAAAACTGTTTTTT. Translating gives CASSLGPRGDEKLFF.

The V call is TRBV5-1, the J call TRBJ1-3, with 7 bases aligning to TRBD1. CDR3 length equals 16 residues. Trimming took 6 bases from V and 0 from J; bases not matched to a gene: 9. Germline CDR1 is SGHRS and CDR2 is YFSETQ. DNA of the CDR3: TGCGCCAGCAAACGGGACAGCGGATACTCTGGAAACACCATATATTTT. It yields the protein CASKRDSGYSGNTIYF.

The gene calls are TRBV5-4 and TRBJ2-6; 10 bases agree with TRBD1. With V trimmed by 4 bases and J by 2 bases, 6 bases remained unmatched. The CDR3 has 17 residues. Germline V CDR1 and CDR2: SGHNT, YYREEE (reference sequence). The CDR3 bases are TGTGCCAGCAGCCGGGACAGGGGTTTCGCTGGGGCCAACGTCCTGACTTTC. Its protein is CASSRDRGFAGANVLTF.

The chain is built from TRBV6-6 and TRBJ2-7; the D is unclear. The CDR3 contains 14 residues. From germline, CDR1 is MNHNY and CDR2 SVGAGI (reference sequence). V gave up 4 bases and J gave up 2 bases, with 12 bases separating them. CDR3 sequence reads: CASSSIFGAYEQYF. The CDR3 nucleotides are TGTGCCAGCAGTTCAATTTTCGGTGCCTACGAGCAGTACTTC.

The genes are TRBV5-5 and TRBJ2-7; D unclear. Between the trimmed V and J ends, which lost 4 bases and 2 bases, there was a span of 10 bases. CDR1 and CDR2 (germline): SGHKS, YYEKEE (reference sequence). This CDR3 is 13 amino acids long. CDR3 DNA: TGTGCCAGCAGCGCTCCTTTTCCCTACGAGCAGTACTTC. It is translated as CASSAPFPYEQYF.